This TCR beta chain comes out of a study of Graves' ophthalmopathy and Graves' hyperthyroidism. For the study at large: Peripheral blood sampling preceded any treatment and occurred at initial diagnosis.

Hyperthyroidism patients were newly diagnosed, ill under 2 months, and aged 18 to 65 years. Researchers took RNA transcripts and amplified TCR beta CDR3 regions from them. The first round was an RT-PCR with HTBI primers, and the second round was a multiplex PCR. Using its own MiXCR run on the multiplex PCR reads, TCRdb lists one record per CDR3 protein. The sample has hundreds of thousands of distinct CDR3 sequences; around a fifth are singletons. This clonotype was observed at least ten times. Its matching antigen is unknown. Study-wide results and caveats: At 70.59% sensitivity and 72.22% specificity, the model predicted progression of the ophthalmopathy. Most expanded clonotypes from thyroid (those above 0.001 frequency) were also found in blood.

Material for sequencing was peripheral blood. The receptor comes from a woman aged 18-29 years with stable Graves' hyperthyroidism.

The CDR3 reads CASSVSGTGETGQYF. The CDR3 DNA follows: TGTGCCAGCAGCGTATCCGGGACAGGGGAAACTGGGCAGTACTTC. This sequence joins TRBV9 and TRBJ2-7, with 10 bases that match TRBD1. CDR3 length: 15 amino acids. J was trimmed by 9 bases and V by 1 base; bases with no gene match: 10. Germline V gene sequence: CDR1 SGDLS, CDR2 YYNGEE.